These 19 T cell receptor beta chains share one sample of origin, sequenced in a study of blood T cell repertoires in COVID-19. The assay was immunoSEQ multiplex PCR, and TCRdb's table has in-frame clones only and misses some. The table lists about 140,000 clones, roughly 87% of them singletons. The sequenced material came from peripheral blood. All receptors derive from a human donor in a cohort sampled during active COVID-19.

The chain carries TRBV19 and TRBJ1-2, with D possibly TRBD1 on 5 matching bases. This CDR3 spans 14 amino acids. In germline, CDR1 is LNHDA, CDR2 SQIVND (reference sequence). V gave up 3 bases and J gave up 7 bases, with 15 bases separating them. The CDR3 sequence: CASSIGGVLLGYTF. In DNA form, the CDR3 reads TGTGCCAGTAGTATCGGGGGGGTACTACTTGGCTACACCTTC. Full variable domain (rest looked up from reference TRBV19 and TRBJ1-2): DGGITQSPKYLFRKEGQNVTLSCEQNLNHDAMYWYRQDPGQGLRLIYYSQIVNDFQKGDIAEGYSVSREKKESFPLTVTSAQKNPTAFYLCASSIGGVLLGYTFGSGTRLTVV.

This clone was seen a single time. In DNA, the CDR3 is TGTGCCAGTAGTATTCGAGCTCCTCGGGCCCAGCATTTT. Its translation: CASSIRAPRAQHF. The rearrangement joins TRBV19 to TRBJ1-5; D is unresolved. Germline V gene lookup returns CDR1 LNHDA and CDR2 SQIVND (reference sequence). V was cut by 3 bases and J by 11 bases, with 14 bases left in between. This CDR3 region has 13 residues.

The chain employs TRBV7-2 and TRBJ2-3; 7 bases match TRBD1. This CDR3 has 16 residues. Germline CDR1 is SGHTA and CDR2 is FQGNSA. Losses at the gene ends were 4 bases for V and 2 bases for J; bases not matched to a gene: 9. CDR3 coding DNA: TGTGCCAGCAGCTCGCGAACAGGGGCCTACACAGATACGCAGTATTTT. It translates to CASSSRTGAYTDTQYF. The full variable domain, its missing parts supplied by reference TRBV7-2 and TRBJ2-3, is GAGVSQSPSNKVTEKGKDVELRCDPISGHTALYWYRQSLGQGLEFLIYFQGNSAPDKSGLPSDRFSAERTGGSVSTLTIQRTQQEDSAVYLCASSSRTGAYTDTQYFGPGTRLTVL.

The chain combines TRBV7-9 with TRBJ2-1; 7 bases fit TRBD1. The germline V gene encodes CDR1 SEHNR and CDR2 FQNEAQ (reference sequence). V trimming: 8 bases; J trimming: 3 bases; junction bases outside the gene matches: 1. The CDR3 covers 12 residues. The CDR3 region is CASGTDYNEQFF. The DNA for the CDR3 is TGTGCCAGCGGGACAGACTACAATGAGCAGTTCTTC.

The gene calls are TRBV4-3 and TRBJ2-2; the D gene is possibly TRBD1 (5 bases). The germline V gene has CDR1 LGHNA and CDR2 YSLEER. Trimming removed 1 base from V and 3 bases from J, with 9 bases in between. The CDR3 is 15 amino acids. The CDR3 protein is CASSQGQQDTGELFF. In DNA, the CDR3 is TGCGCCAGCAGCCAAGGACAACAGGACACCGGGGAGCTGTTTTTT.

The gene calls are TRBV4-1 and TRBJ1-4, with 8 bases aligning to TRBD1. Losses at the gene ends were 2 bases for V and 5 bases for J; bases not matched to a gene: 13. In germline, CDR1 is MGHRA, CDR2 YSYEKL. The CDR3 runs 18 residues. For the CDR3, the DNA is TGCGCCAGCAGCCAATTGGGACTCGTCGGGACAGGCAATGAAAAACTGTTTTTT. Translated: CASSQLGLVGTGNEKLFF.

This clone was seen just once. This chain uses TRBV7-6 with TRBJ2-2; perhaps TRBD2 as D (7 bases). The V gene's germline CDR1 is SGHVS and CDR2 FNYEAQ. The V end lost 1 base, the J end lost 3 bases, and 12 bases lay between the germline ends. The CDR3 loop spans 16 amino acids. The CDR3 coding sequence is TGTGCCAGCAGCTTAGGGGCGGGGGCCTACACCGGGGAGCTGTTTTTT. It is translated as CASSLGAGAYTGELFF.

This chain connects TRBV4-1 to TRBJ2-2, with D possibly TRBD2 on 5 matching bases. The CDR3 loop spans 15 amino acids. Germline CDR1 MGHRA, CDR2 YSYEKL. The ends were cut back, 4 bases at V and 8 bases at J, with 17 bases in the middle. In DNA form, the CDR3 reads TGCGCCAGCAGCCTATCTCCACCGGGGTCAGGGGAGCTGTTTTTT. Protein product: CASSLSPPGSGELFF.

This chain links TRBV2 with TRBJ1-3, with 7 bases lining up with TRBD1. Germline loops: CDR1 SNHLY, CDR2 FYNNEI. The CDR3 sequence is 16 residues long. Trimming took 5 bases from V and 2 from J; bases not matched to a gene: 9. The CDR3 sequence is CASSKFNGQAGNTIYF. The CDR3 DNA is TGTGCCAGCAGTAAGTTTAATGGACAGGCTGGAAACACCATATATTTT.

This clone has only one observation. V gene TRBV30 combines with J gene TRBJ2-5, with D perhaps matching TRBD1 (5 bases). Germline CDR1 is GTSNPN and CDR2 is SVGIG (reference sequence). V was shortened by 2 bases and J by 4 bases, with 8 bases between the two germline ends. This CDR3 is 12 amino acids long. The CDR3 reads CAWSTRVETQYF. The CDR3 region has the DNA TGTGCCTGGAGTACCAGGGTAGAGACCCAGTACTTC.

The chain uses TRBV18 and TRBJ2-3, with TRBD1 matching 7 bases. Germline V gene sequence: CDR1 KGHSH, CDR2 LQKENI. Trimming took 5 bases from V and 2 from J; bases not matched to a gene: 7. The CDR3 is 15 residues long. CDR3 loop: CASSFDREITDTQYF. The CDR3 DNA reads as TGTGCCAGCTCATTCGACAGGGAGATCACAGATACGCAGTATTTT.

V is TRBV4-1 and J is TRBJ1-1; D is uncertain. CDR1 is MGHRA, CDR2 YSYEKL, per germline. V lost 0 bases to trimming and J lost 3 bases, with 5 bases between them. The CDR3 is made up of 13 amino acids. CDR3 coding DNA: TGCGCCAGCAGCCAAGATATCTACACTGAAGCTTTCTTT. Protein sequence: CASSQDIYTEAFF.

The J gene is TRBJ2-5, the V gene TRBV2; weak D call: TRBD2 (5 bases). V was pared by 6 bases and J by 4 bases, with 12 bases between. The CDR3 is made up of 13 amino acids. From germline, CDR1 is SNHLY and CDR2 FYNNEI. CDR3 sequence reads: CASSAGAGETQYF. The CDR3 DNA is TGTGCCAGCAGCGCGGGCGCGGGAGAGACCCAGTACTTC.

This clone has only a few counts. The genes are TRBV7-9 and TRBJ2-2; 8 nucleotides agree with TRBD2. Per the germline V gene, CDR1 is SEHNR and CDR2 is FQNEAQ (reference sequence). Trimming cost V 5 bases and J 0 bases; bases outside gene matches: 5. The CDR3 contains 16 residues. This CDR3 is CASSPWTSTNTGELFF. The CDR3 bases are TGTGCCAGCAGCCCATGGACTAGCACGAACACCGGGGAGCTGTTTTTT.

The rearrangement joins TRBV5-6 to TRBJ2-1, with D possibly TRBD2 on 5 matching bases. The ends were cut back, 2 bases at V and 13 bases at J, with 13 bases in the middle. This CDR3 spans 12 amino acids. The germline V gene encodes CDR1 SGHDT and CDR2 YYEEEE. In nucleotides, the CDR3 is TGTGCCAGCAGCTTTACAACTAGATTTCAGTTCTTC. Translation gives CASSFTTRFQFF.

The gene calls are TRBV5-6 and TRBJ1-1; 8 bases agree with TRBD1. Germline V gives CDR1 SGHDT, CDR2 YYEEEE. V dropped 1 base and J dropped 11; count of bases not matched to a gene: 10. This CDR3 spans 14 amino acids. This CDR3 is CASSLRAGGVVAFF. In DNA form, the CDR3 reads TGTGCCAGCAGCTTGAGGGCAGGGGGCGTCGTGGCTTTCTTT.

In its sample, this clone was seen once. The chain carries TRBV2 and TRBJ2-1; the match to TRBD1 covers 7 bases. V shed 6 bases, J shed 13 bases, and the junction held 9 bases outside the gene matches. Germline values: CDR1 SNHLY, CDR2 FYNNEI. The CDR3 is made up of 12 amino acids. Here the CDR3 DNA reads TGTGCCAGCAGGGGGGACAGCTACACCCAGTTCTTC. Encoded protein: CASRGDSYTQFF.

The genes are TRBV19 and TRBJ1-5; D gene ambiguous. Germline CDR1 and CDR2: LNHDA and SQIVND (reference sequence). This CDR3 spans 13 amino acids. V lost 4 bases and J lost 5, with 9 bases in between. CDR3 DNA sequence: TGTGCCAGTAGTACTACCTCTTATCAGCCCCAGCATTTT. Translated: CASSTTSYQPQHF.

V gene TRBV7-3 combines with J gene TRBJ2-3; 9 bases agree with TRBD1. V trimming: 3 bases; J trimming: 3 bases; junction bases outside the gene matches: 4. The length of the CDR3 is 15 residues. Germline V gene data show CDR1 as SGHTA and CDR2 as FQGTGA. CDR3: CASSFAGQGTDTQYF. Written as DNA, the CDR3 is TGTGCCAGCAGCTTTGCGGGACAGGGAACAGATACGCAGTATTTT.